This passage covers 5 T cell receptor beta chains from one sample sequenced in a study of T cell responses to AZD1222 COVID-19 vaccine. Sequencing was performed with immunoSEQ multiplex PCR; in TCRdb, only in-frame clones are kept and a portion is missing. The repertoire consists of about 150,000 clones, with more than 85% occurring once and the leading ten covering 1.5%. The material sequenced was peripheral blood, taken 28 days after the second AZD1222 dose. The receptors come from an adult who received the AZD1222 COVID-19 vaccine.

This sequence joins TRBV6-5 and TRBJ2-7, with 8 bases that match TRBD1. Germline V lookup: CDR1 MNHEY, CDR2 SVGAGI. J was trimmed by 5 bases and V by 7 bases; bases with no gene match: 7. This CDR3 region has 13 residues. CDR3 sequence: CASTRTGPNEQYF. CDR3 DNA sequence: TGTGCCAGCACCCGGACAGGGCCAAACGAGCAGTACTTC.

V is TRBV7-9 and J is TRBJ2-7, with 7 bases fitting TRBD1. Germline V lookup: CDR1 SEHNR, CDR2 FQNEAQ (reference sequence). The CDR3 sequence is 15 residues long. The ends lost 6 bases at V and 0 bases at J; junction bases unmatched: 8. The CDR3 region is CASSLPDRSSYEQYF. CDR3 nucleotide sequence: TGTGCCAGCAGTCTACCGGACAGGTCCTCCTACGAGCAGTACTTC.

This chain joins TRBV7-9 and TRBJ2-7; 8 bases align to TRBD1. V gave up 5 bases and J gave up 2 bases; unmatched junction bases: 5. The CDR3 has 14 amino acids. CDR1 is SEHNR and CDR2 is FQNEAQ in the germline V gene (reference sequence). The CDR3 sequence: CASSTRTGTYEQYF. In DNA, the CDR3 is TGTGCCAGCAGCACACGGACAGGGACCTACGAGCAGTACTTC.

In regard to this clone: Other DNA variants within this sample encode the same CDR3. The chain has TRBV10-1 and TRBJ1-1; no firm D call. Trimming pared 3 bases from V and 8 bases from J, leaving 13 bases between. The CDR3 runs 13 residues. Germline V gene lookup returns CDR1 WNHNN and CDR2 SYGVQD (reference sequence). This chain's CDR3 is CASSEGRPTEAFF. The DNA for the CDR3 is TGCGCCAGCAGTGAAGGCAGGCCCACCGAAGCTTTCTTT.

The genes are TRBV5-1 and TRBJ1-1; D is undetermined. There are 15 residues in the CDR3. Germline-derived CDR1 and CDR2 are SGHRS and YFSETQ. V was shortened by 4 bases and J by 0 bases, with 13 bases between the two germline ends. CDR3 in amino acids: CASSQRPEVNTEAFF. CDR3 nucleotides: TGCGCCAGCAGCCAGCGTCCGGAGGTGAACACTGAAGCTTTCTTT.